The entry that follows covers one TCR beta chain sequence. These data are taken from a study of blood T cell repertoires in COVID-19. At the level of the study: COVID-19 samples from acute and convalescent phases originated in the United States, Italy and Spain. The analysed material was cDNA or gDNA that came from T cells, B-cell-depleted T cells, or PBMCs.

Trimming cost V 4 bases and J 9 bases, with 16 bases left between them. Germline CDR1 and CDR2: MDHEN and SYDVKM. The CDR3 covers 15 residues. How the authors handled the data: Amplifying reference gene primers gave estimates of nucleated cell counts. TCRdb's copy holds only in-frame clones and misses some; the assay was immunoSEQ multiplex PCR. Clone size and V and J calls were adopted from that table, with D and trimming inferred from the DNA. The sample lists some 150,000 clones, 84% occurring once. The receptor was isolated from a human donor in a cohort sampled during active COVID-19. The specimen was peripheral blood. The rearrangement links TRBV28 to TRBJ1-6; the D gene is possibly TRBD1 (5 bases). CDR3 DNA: TGTGCCAGCAGTTGGTTGGCAGGGCCGGGTTCACCCCTCCACTTT. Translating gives CASSWLAGPGSPLHF.